The sequence of this T cell receptor (beta chain) was determined in a study of T cell responses to AZD1222 COVID-19 vaccine. Study summary: Recipients boosted at about 4 weeks or about 12 weeks are pooled.

Notes on the study in general: Possibly, clonal diversity was underestimated; donors were largely white British and included more females. There were repertoire samples only from the period after the peak T cell response.

Clones were sequenced by immunoSEQ multiplex PCR, and TCRdb holds only the in-frame ones, with some missing. The sample has just over 60,000 clones; 76% are singletons. With regard to this clone: As yet, its antigen is unknown.

The V end was cut by 1 base, the J end by 3 bases, with 1 base between. Germline CDR1 SGHVS, CDR2 FNYEAQ. The CDR3 is 12 amino acids. Here the sequenced sample was peripheral blood, taken on day 0 of AZD1222 vaccination. The J gene is TRBJ2-1, the V gene TRBV7-6; D not resolved. The clonotype was recovered from an adult in good health. The chain's CDR3 is CASSLVYNEQFF. The CDR3 coding sequence is TGTGCCAGCAGCTTAGTCTACAATGAGCAGTTCTTC.